This T cell receptor (beta chain) was profiled in a study of shared clonotypes between healthy human individuals. The data were produced by immunoSEQ multiplex PCR, yet TCRdb's version contains in-frame clones alone and is incomplete. This table has approximately 2,000,000 clones, 90% to 95% appearing once. The CDR3 loop spans 12 amino acids. V dropped 4 bases and J dropped 9 bases, with 10 bases sitting between them. Germline CDR1 and CDR2: MGHDK and SYGVNS. Terminally differentiated effector memory CD45RA+ cells were left out of the naive CD8 fraction, which was CD45RO-negative and positively selected for CCR7.

This chain uses TRBV25-1 with TRBJ2-1; no firm D call. Sequenced sample: naive CD8+ T cells from PBMCs. The TCR comes from a man in his late teens or twenties in good health. Some clones in this sample may be carry-over from other donors' samples. The CDR3 loop reads CASSAGLGEQFF. In nucleotides, the CDR3 is TGTGCCAGCAGTGCCGGGTTAGGTGAGCAGTTCTTC.